This T cell receptor beta chain was captured by sequencing in a study of cytomegalovirus exposure and HLA in healthy donors. Study overall: From HLA-typed donors, an early data release held 70 million to 100 million unique TCRs. Assignment to the Caucasian-associated ancestry cluster applied to more than 75% of the approximately 400 genotyped donors.

Study observations and caveats: Most of the TCR beta V segments (in an earlier analysis) were productive either about 90% or about 30% of the time. Follow-up analysis found HLA locus-dependent TCR association rates, highest for DRB1 and lowest for HLA-C.

Trimming took off 10 bases at V and 2 bases at J, with 12 bases between the two ends. The CDR3 consists of 12 residues. The germline V gene has CDR1 MNHEY and CDR2 SVGAGI. The PCR contained 60 Vbeta and 13 Jbeta primers. Some clones are missing from TCRdb's copy, which holds only in-frame ones; the method was immunoSEQ multiplex PCR. The sample yields 65,000 to 85,000 clones, around 86% seen once. A few counts support this clone. Its antigen is still unknown. The clonotype was recovered from a woman aged 25 to 45 in good health and CMV-seronegative. This sequence joins TRBV6-5 and TRBJ2-7; a possible D gene is TRBD2 (6 bases). The sample taken for sequencing was PBMCs. Here the CDR3 reads CAIDSGTYEQYF. Written as DNA, the CDR3 is TGTGCCATCGATAGCGGAACCTACGAGCAGTACTTC.